The rows below give T cell receptor beta chains drawn from one sample of a study of CD8+CD57+ T cells in acquired aplastic anemia. TCRdb used MiXCR to reprocess the reads, holding one entry per CDR3 protein. The sample yields approximately 260,000 distinct CDR3 sequences, approximately 79% seen once. The material sequenced was sorted CD4+, CD8+, or CD8+CD57+ T cells (not recorded which) from PBMCs. These receptor sequences come from a human donor with aplastic anemia. Both conserved end residues are part of each CDR3. Expanded clones get a size class; other rows say once, few or many, or leave the size out.

.	TRBV7-2	TRBJ2-1	CASSREACWPYSNF
many	TRBV20-1	TRBJ2-3	CSARAGQGKYF
.	TRBV5-5	TRBJ2-7	CASSFTNANYEQYF
.	TRBV19	TRBJ2-7	CASSKVGFSYEQYF
.	TRBV12-3/TRBV12-4	TRBJ1-1	CASSWPRGHTVSRTEAFF
.	TRBV9	TRBJ2-3	CASSVGSDTRYFQYF
.	TRBV15	TRBJ2-7	CASSLGRTGTTYEQYF
.	TRBV7-2	TRBJ2-3	CASSPAGEAYQRYF
.	TRBV9	TRBJ2-5	CASSRGSSRETQYF
.	TRBV7-9	TRBJ2-7	CASSLVPGELDIGEQYF
.	TRBV9	TRBJ2-1	CASSLRGPGVNTEQFF
.	TRBV9	TRBJ2-5	CASGVAGNIRYIQYF
few	TRBV19	TRBJ2-7	CASSEAGLNIPTSYEQYF
.	TRBV7-6	TRBJ1-6	CASSERWTDDQEVF
.	TRBV7-2	TRBJ2-1	CASSLGVGGETQF
few	TRBV20-1	TRBJ2-1	CSASSWGQGEYNEQFF
.	TRBV7-9	TRBJ1-2	CASSLEPGELVFGDTF
.	TRBV7-6	TRBJ2-3	CASSSAGGLDTQYF
few	TRBV13	TRBJ1-1	CASSLVVGGLTDTFF
few	TRBV29-1	TRBJ1-1	CSVNRLNTEAFF
.	TRBV9	TRBJ1-2	CASSGYQGDGYTF
.	TRBV9	TRBJ2-3	CASGVGCTNTQYF
.	TRBV25-1	TRBJ2-7	CASSRPAQQTYEQYF
.	TRBV7-2	TRBJ1-2	CASSFTLRPTYRYTF
.	TRBV20-1	TRBJ2-1	CSARAPLAGLAGKNEQFF
.	TRBV7-3	TRBJ2-5	CASSLSGARKETQYF
.	TRBV9	TRBJ1-6	CASGLAVQIQYFVHF
.	TRBV25-1	TRBJ1-2	CASSEKGVGYGYTF
.	TRBV7-8	TRBJ1-5	CASSVEAVSSPPSHF
.	TRBV12-3/TRBV12-4	TRBJ2-3	CASSPGGGRGTDTQYF
.	TRBV7-2	TRBJ2-3	CASSLEGIFDTQYF
.	TRBV7-8	TRBJ2-1	CASSLLPGANEQFF
.	TRBV2	TRBJ2-1	CASGARKAQFF
.	TRBV7-9	TRBJ2-3	CASSSSKDSYGQYF
.	TRBV7-3	TRBJ2-3	CASSLTRGSEYF
.	TRBV7-8	TRBJ1-1	CASSSDTRAFF
.	TRBV2	TRBJ2-1	CASSQSSGGAYNEQFF
.	TRBV7-9	TRBJ2-1	CASSLGRSGWSDEQFF
.	TRBV7-2	TRBJ1-1	CASSAGTNLFLGEAFF
.	TRBV15	TRBJ2-7	CATSSPDPGRGIYEQYF
.	TRBV2	TRBJ2-3	CASSVGGITQQF
.	TRBV7-3	TRBJ2-5	CASSRDTEHVAQYF
.	TRBV18	TRBJ1-2	CASSPVTGVGNGYTF
.	TRBV12-3/TRBV12-4	TRBJ2-7	CASTTGGQHEQYF
.	TRBV7-2	TRBJ2-5	CASSFETGKETQYF
.	TRBV7-9	TRBJ2-1	CASSPLGDTQYFF
.	TRBV24-1	TRBJ2-3	CASSSTGSPDTQYF
.	TRBV11-3	TRBJ2-1	CASSLTVSEQFF
.	TRBV11-3	TRBJ1-5	CASSIELTGTKNQPQHF
.	TRBV4-1	TRBJ2-7	CASSQDSGTGYEQYF
.	TRBV7-9	TRBJ2-5	CASSLVTGELSFGF
.	TRBV2	TRBJ2-3	CASHGPDLNTDTQYF
.	TRBV7-9	TRBJ2-3	CASSFAGSRGTQYF
.	TRBV5-1	TRBJ2-5	CASSLVREHETQYF
.	TRBV9	TRBJ2-3	CASSERSVTEKLYF